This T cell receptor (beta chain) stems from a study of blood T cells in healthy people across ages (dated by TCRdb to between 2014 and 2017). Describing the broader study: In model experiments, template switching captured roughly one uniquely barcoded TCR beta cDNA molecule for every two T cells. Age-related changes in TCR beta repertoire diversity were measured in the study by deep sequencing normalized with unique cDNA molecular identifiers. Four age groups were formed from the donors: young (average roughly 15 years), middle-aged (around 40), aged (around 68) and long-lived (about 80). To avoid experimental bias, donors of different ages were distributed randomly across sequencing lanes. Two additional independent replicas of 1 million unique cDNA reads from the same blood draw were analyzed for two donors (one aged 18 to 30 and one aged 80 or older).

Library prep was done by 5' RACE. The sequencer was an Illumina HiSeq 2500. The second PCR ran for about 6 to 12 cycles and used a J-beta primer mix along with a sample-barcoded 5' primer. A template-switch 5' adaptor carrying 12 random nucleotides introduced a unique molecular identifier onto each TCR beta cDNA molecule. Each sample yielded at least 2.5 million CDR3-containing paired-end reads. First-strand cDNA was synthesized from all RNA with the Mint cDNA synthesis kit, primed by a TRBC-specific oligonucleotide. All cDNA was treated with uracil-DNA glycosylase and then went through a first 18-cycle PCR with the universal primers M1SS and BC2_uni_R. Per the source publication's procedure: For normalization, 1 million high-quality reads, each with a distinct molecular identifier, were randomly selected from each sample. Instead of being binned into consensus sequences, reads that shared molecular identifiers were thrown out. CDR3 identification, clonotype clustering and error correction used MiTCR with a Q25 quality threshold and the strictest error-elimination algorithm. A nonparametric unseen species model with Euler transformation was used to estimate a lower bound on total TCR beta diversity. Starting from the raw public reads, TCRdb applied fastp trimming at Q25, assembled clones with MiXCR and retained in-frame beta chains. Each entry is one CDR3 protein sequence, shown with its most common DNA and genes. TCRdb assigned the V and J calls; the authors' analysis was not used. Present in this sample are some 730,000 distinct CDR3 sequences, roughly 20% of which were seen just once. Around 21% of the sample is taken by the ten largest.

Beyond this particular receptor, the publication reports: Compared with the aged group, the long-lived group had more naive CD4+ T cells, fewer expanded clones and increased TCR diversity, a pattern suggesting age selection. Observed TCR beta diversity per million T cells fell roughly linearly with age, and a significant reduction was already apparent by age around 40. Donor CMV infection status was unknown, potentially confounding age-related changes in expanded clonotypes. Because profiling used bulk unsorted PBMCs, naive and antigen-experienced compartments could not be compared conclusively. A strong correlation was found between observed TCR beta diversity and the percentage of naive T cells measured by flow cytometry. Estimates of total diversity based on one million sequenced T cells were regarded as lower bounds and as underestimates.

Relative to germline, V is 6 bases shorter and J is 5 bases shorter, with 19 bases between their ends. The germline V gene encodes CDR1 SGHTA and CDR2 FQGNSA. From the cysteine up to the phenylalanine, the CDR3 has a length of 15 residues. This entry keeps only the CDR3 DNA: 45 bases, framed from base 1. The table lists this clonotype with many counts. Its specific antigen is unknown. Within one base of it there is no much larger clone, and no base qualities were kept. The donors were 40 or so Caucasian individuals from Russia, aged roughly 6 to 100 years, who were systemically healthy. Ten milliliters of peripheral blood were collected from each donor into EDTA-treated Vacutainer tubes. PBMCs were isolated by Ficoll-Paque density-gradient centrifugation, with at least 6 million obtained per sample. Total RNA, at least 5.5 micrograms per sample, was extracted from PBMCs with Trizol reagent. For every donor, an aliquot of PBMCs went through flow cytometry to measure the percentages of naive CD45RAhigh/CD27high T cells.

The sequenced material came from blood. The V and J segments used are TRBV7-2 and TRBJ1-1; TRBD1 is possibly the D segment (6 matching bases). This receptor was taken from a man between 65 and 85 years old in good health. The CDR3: CASSDRVGRGTEAFF. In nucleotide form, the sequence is TGTGCCAGCAGTGACCGGGTGGGAAGGGGGACTGAAGCTTTCTTT.